The rows below give T cell receptor beta chains drawn from one sample of a study of cytomegalovirus exposure and HLA in healthy donors. Libraries were prepared by immunoSEQ multiplex PCR; TCRdb keeps only in-frame clonotypes and omits some of them. The sample has around 120,000 clones; 80% are singletons. Sequenced: PBMCs. Receptors originate from a female donor in good health and CMV-seropositive. Both conserved end residues are part of each CDR3. The D gene is left open where the match is weak. Only some rows state a clone size, as once, few, many or a class for expanded clones.

clone_size,v_call,j_call,d_call,cdr3_aa,cdr3_nt
-,TRBV7-9,TRBJ1-2,TRBD1,CASSVTGDGYTF,TGTGCCAGCAGCGTCACAGGGGATGGCTACACCTTC
-,TRBV19,TRBJ1-6,TRBD1,CASWSTGQGVNSPLHF,TGTGCCAGTTGGAGTACGGGACAGGGTGTAAATTCACCCCTCCACTTT
-,TRBV9,TRBJ2-1,TRBD2,CASSGTSGGNEQFF,TGTGCCAGCAGCGGGACTAGCGGGGGTAATGAGCAGTTCTTC
-,TRBV28,TRBJ1-2,-,CASSRDRLTSYTF,TGTGCCAGCAGCCGCGACAGGCTCACAAGCTACACCTTC
-,TRBV5-1,TRBJ1-1,-,CATAPGVNTEAFF,TGCGCAACGGCCCCAGGGGTGAACACTGAAGCTTTCTTT
-,TRBV19,TRBJ2-1,-,CASSVGTLYNEQFF,TGTGCCAGTAGCGTCGGGACTCTTTACAATGAGCAGTTCTTC
-,TRBV10-3,TRBJ2-5,-,CAISEAKTQYF,TGTGCCATCAGTGAGGCGAAGACCCAGTACTTC
-,TRBV7-8,TRBJ1-4,-,CASSPYVQGRFEKLFF,TGTGCCAGCAGCCCGTATGTACAGGGTCGATTTGAAAAACTGTTTTTT
few,TRBV11-2,TRBJ2-2,TRBD1,CASSRSGGTGGIGELFF,TGTGCCAGCAGCCGCAGCGGAGGGACAGGGGGCATCGGGGAGCTGTTTTTT
-,TRBV7-9,TRBJ2-2,TRBD1,CASSLRTGITGELFF,TGTGCCAGCAGCCTCCGGACAGGGATCACCGGGGAGCTGTTTTTT
-,TRBV7-9,TRBJ1-5,TRBD1,CASSLGDSLNQPQHF,TGTGCCAGCAGCTTAGGGGACAGCCTAAATCAGCCCCAGCATTTT
-,TRBV7-2,TRBJ1-2,TRBD1,CASSTPPGTEAYTF,TGTGCCAGCAGTACCCCCCCCGGGACAGAGGCCTACACCTTC
-,TRBV18,TRBJ1-6,-,CASSPAGDEPLHF,TGTGCCAGCTCACCCGCGGGGGATGAACCCCTCCACTTT
-,TRBV2,TRBJ2-5,-,CASSEVNGGEQYF,TGTGCCAGCAGTGAAGTGAATGGAGGGGAGCAGTACTTC
-,TRBV25-1,TRBJ1-6,TRBD1,CASSGGQGNSPLHF,TGTGCCAGCAGTGGGGGACAGGGGAATTCACCCCTCCACTTT
-,TRBV18,TRBJ1-3,-,CASSPQRSGNTIYF,TGTGCCAGCTCACCCCAGCGCTCTGGAAACACCATATATTTT
-,TRBV6-5,TRBJ2-6,-,CASRPTSSGANVLTF,TGTGCCAGCAGGCCAACTAGCTCTGGGGCCAACGTCCTGACTTTC
-,TRBV18,TRBJ1-1,TRBD1,CASSPPRQGGTEAFF,TGTGCCAGCTCACCACCTAGACAGGGCGGCACTGAAGCTTTCTTT
-,TRBV19,TRBJ2-1,TRBD2,CASHPAGGYNEQFF,TGTGCCAGTCATCCAGCGGGGGGATACAATGAGCAGTTCTTC
-,TRBV6-1,TRBJ2-1,TRBD2,CASITSGGVNEQFF,TGTGCCAGCATAACCAGCGGGGGGGTTAATGAGCAGTTCTTC
-,TRBV19,TRBJ1-6,-,CASSIDGQYNSPLHF,TGTGCCAGTAGTATAGATGGACAGTATAATTCACCCCTCCACTTT
once,TRBV20-1,TRBJ1-2,-,CSASFAGYTF,TGCAGTGCTAGCTTTGCGGGCTACACCTTC
-,TRBV28,TRBJ1-1,-,CASSSDTEAFF,TGTGCCAGCAGTTCGGACACTGAAGCTTTCTTT
-,TRBV4-1,TRBJ1-1,-,CASSQESQANTEAFF,TGCGCCAGCAGCCAAGAATCACAGGCGAACACTGAAGCTTTCTTT
-,TRBV7-2,TRBJ1-1,-,CASSLDSFSTEAFF,TGTGCCAGCAGCTTAGACAGCTTCAGCACTGAAGCTTTCTTT